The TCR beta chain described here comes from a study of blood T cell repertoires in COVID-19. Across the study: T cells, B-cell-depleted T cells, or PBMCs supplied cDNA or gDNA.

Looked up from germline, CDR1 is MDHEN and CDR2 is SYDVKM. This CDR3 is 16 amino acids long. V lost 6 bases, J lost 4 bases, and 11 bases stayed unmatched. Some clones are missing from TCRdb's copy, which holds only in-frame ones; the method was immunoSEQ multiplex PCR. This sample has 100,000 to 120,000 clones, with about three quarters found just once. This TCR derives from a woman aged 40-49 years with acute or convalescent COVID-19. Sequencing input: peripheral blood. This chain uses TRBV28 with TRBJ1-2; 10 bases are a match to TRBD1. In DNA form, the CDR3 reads TGTGCCAGCAGCACCACCGGGACAGGGGTACGCTATGGCTACACCTTC. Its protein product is CASSTTGTGVRYGYTF.